These 27 T cell receptor beta chains originate from one sample sequenced in a study of blood T cell repertoires in COVID-19. Data came from immunoSEQ multiplex PCR; TCRdb stores just in-frame clones and leaves some out. The table records roughly 150,000 clones, around four fifths of them present only once. The sequencing input was peripheral blood. These receptors came from a woman of 80 years or more with COVID-19, enrolled during active disease.

In DNA, the CDR3 is TGTGCCAGCAGCTTGGGGGCGGGGGCTAGAGATACGCAGTATTTT. It codes for CASSLGAGARDTQYF. This chain links TRBV7-9 with TRBJ2-3; possibly TRBD2 for D (7 bases). CDR1 is SEHNR and CDR2 is FQNEAQ in the germline V gene (reference sequence). CDR3 length: 15 amino acids. V was trimmed by 3 bases and J by 5 bases, leaving 15 bases between them.

This sequence joins TRBV19 and TRBJ1-1; D uncertain. Germline CDR1 LNHDA, CDR2 SQIVND (reference sequence). CDR3 length equals 15 residues. V shed 7 bases and J shed 0 bases, with 15 bases lying between them. The DNA for the CDR3 is TGTGCCAGTAATTTGCCAGGTCGGATGAACACTGAAGCTTTCTTT. This codes for CASNLPGRMNTEAFF.

V is TRBV7-6 and J is TRBJ2-7; maybe TRBD2 (6 bases). The CDR3 runs 13 residues. Trimming left V 5 bases short and J 9 bases short, with 17 bases between. The V gene's germline CDR1 is SGHVS and CDR2 FNYEAQ. CDR3: CASSPMEGMGQYF. CDR3 sequence (DNA): TGTGCCAGCAGCCCGATGGAGGGAATGGGGCAGTACTTC. Full variable domain (outside the CDR3, taken from reference TRBV7-6 and TRBJ2-7): GAGVSQSPRYKVTKRGQDVALRCDPISGHVSLYWYRQALGQGPEFLTYFNYEAQQDKSGLPNDRFSAERPEGSISTLTIQRTEQRDSAMYRCASSPMEGMGQYFGPGTRLTVT.

This clone has a single count. The J gene is TRBJ2-5, the V gene TRBV10-3; the match to TRBD1 covers 8 bases. With 6 bases clipped from V and 5 bases from J, the junction kept 8 bases outside the gene matches. The CDR3 is 14 amino acids. The germline gives CDR1 ENHRY, CDR2 SYGVKD. CDR3 sequence (DNA): TGTGCCATCAGAGGGGACAGGTCTTGGGAGACCCAGTACTTC. Amino acids: CAIRGDRSWETQYF.

The table lists this clone with a count of one. This chain links TRBV19 with TRBJ2-1; TRBD2 agrees at 8 bases. J was trimmed by 0 bases and V by 0 bases; bases with no gene match: 4. The CDR3 contains 17 residues. In germline, CDR1 is LNHDA, CDR2 SQIVND (reference sequence). The CDR3 coding sequence is TGTGCCAGTAGTATAGACAGCGGGGGAAGCTCCTACAATGAGCAGTTCTTC. Amino acid sequence: CASSIDSGGSSYNEQFF.

The chain is built from TRBV5-4 and TRBJ1-2, with 7 positions matching TRBD1. Germline V gives CDR1 SGHNT, CDR2 YYREEE (reference sequence). This CDR3 is 13 amino acids long. The V gene end was trimmed by 4 bases and the J gene end by 2 bases; junction bases not matched to a gene: 2. Here the CDR3 DNA reads TGTGCCAGCAGCGGCAGGGGGAACTATGGCTACACCTTC. Its translation is CASSGRGNYGYTF.

This clone is a singleton in its sample. This chain links TRBV28 with TRBJ1-5, with TRBD1 identical over 7 bases. CDR1 MDHEN and CDR2 SYDVKM come from the germline V gene. The CDR3 covers 14 residues. V lost 6 bases and J lost 7; bases outside the gene matches: 9. The CDR3 bases are TGTGCCAGCAGCCCACGACAGGGCGGACAGCCCCAGCATTTT. Protein: CASSPRQGGQPQHF.

The rearrangement links TRBV27 to TRBJ2-1; 9 bases agree with TRBD1. Germline lookup yields CDR1 MNHEY and CDR2 SMNVEV (reference sequence). This CDR3 spans 15 amino acids. Trimming cost V 5 bases and J 7 bases; bases outside gene matches: 9. DNA for the CDR3: TGTGCCAGCAGTCCTTTGGGACAGGGAGTGAATGAGCAGTTCTTC. It codes for CASSPLGQGVNEQFF.

The chain carries TRBV4-1 and TRBJ1-5; unclear D gene. The CDR3 contains 13 residues. Trimming took 4 bases from V and 7 from J, leaving 11 bases between them. The germline V gene encodes CDR1 MGHRA and CDR2 YSYEKL. This CDR3 reads CASSPGPEQPQHF. CDR3 in DNA: TGCGCCAGCAGCCCCGGCCCGGAGCAGCCCCAGCATTTT.

Regarding this clone: The limits of the CDR3 on the DNA are not certain, so only TCRdb's listed CDR3 is given. This chain links TRBV2 with TRBJ2-7; the table's D call TRBD1 went unverified against the DNA. Germline CDR1 is SNHLY and CDR2 is FYNNEI. The CDR3 comprises 15 residues, both ends counted. CDR3 in amino acids: CASSSSGQGFYEQYF.

This clone occurred a few times. The chain links TRBV27 to TRBJ1-5; TRBD1 might be the D (6 bases). This CDR3 comprises 14 residues. Trimming stripped 3 bases from V and 2 bases from J, with 8 bases between. From germline, CDR1 is MNHEY and CDR2 SMNVEV (reference sequence). CDR3 in DNA: TGTGCCAGCAGTTTTTCAGGGGGCAATCAGCCCCAGCATTTT. Translated, it gives CASSFSGGNQPQHF.

This CDR3 is CASSRQGNSGNTIYF. CDR3 nucleotide sequence: TGCGCCAGCAGCCGACAGGGGAACTCTGGAAACACCATATATTTT. The chain uses TRBV4-1 and TRBJ1-3; TRBD1 agrees at 8 bases. CDR3 length: 15 amino acids. V lost 4 bases to trimming and J lost 0 bases; unmatched junction nucleotides: 2. CDR1 and CDR2 from the germline V gene are MGHRA and YSYEKL.

The rearrangement joins TRBV11-3 to TRBJ2-3; D uncertain. Germline CDR1 and CDR2: SGHNT and YENEEA. The CDR3 has 14 amino acids. Trimming removed 5 bases from V and 0 bases from J, with 9 bases in between. The DNA of the CDR3 is TGTGCCAGCAGCCCTAGTGGGAGCACAGATACGCAGTATTTT. It translates to CASSPSGSTDTQYF.

This chain joins TRBV19 and TRBJ1-1; TRBD1 matches 12 bases. The CDR3 consists of 15 residues. The germline CDR1 and CDR2 sequences are LNHDA and SQIVND (reference sequence). The V segment lost 7 bases and the J segment 3 bases; nucleotides outside the gene matches: 6. The CDR3: CASKRGQGAYTEAFF. The CDR3 nucleotides read TGTGCCAGTAAGCGGGGACAGGGGGCATACACTGAAGCTTTCTTT.

This chain uses TRBV28 with TRBJ1-4, with D unclear. Trimming took off 2 bases at V and 3 bases at J, with 10 bases between the two ends. The CDR3 extends over 15 amino acids. CDR1 MDHEN and CDR2 SYDVKM come from the germline V gene. This CDR3 reads CASSLAGGANEKLFF. In nucleotides, the CDR3 is TGTGCCAGCAGTTTAGCGGGTGGAGCTAATGAAAAACTGTTTTTT.

The chain recombines TRBV27 with TRBJ2-2; a possible D gene is TRBD1 (6 bases). The CDR3 totals 15 residues. Germline V CDR1 and CDR2: MNHEY, SMNVEV (reference sequence). V was pared by 4 bases and J by 9 bases, with 18 bases between. CDR3 DNA: TGTGCCAGCAGTTCTGCCCGGGACAACGGTCGGGAGCTGTTTTTT. It is translated as CASSSARDNGRELFF.

The CDR3 coding sequence is TGTGCCAGCAGCACGGGGGGGCTAGGTTCCTACGAGCAGTACTTC. It is translated as CASSTGGLGSYEQYF. The chain joins TRBV5-5 to TRBJ2-7; 8 bases fit TRBD2. The CDR3 runs 15 residues. J lost 1 base, V lost 4 bases, and 7 bases had no gene match. Germline V gene sequence: CDR1 SGHKS, CDR2 YYEKEE (reference sequence). Supplemented by reference TRBV5-5 and TRBJ2-7, the full variable domain reads DAGVTQSPTHLIKTRGQQVTLRCSPISGHKSVSWYQQVLGQGPQFIFQYYEKEERGRGNFPDRFSARQFPNYSSELNVNALLLGDSALYLCASSTGGLGSYEQYFGPGTRLTVT.

V usage is TRBV2 and J usage is TRBJ2-1, with 8 bases that match TRBD2. The junction had 4 bases not matched to a gene; V was cut back by 5 bases and J by 1 base. CDR1 and CDR2 (germline): SNHLY, FYNNEI. This CDR3 comprises 15 residues. As DNA, the CDR3 is TGTGCCAGCAGTCAGGGACTAGGGTCCTACAATGAGCAGTTCTTC. Its protein is CASSQGLGSYNEQFF.

J is TRBJ1-1 and V is TRBV6-5; D is unclear. Germline loops: CDR1 MNHEY, CDR2 SVGAGI. The ends were cut back, 2 bases at V and 7 bases at J, with 8 bases in the middle. CDR3 length: 12 amino acids. The CDR3 DNA reads TGTGCCAGCAGTTACGATAACTTTGAAGCTTTCTTT. Amino acids: CASSYDNFEAFF.

This rearrangement joins TRBV5-1 to TRBJ2-7, with D perhaps matching TRBD1 (6 bases). The CDR3 extends over 17 amino acids. Germline lookup yields CDR1 SGHRS and CDR2 YFSETQ. With 4 bases removed from V and 1 base from J, the gap between germline ends came to 21 bases. The CDR3 loop reads CASSERETGPSSYEQYF. The CDR3 coding sequence is TGCGCCAGCAGCGAAAGGGAAACAGGGCCATCTTCCTACGAGCAGTACTTC.

The gene calls are TRBV4-2 and TRBJ2-1, with D possibly TRBD2 on 6 matching bases. Between the trimmed V and J ends, which lost 0 bases and 6 bases, there was a span of 9 bases. The length of the CDR3 is 14 residues. Germline CDR1 and CDR2: LGHNA and YNFKEQ. The CDR3 is CASSQDAGSNEQFF. CDR3 nucleotide sequence: TGTGCCAGCAGCCAAGATGCGGGGAGCAATGAGCAGTTCTTC.

With regard to this clone: Different DNA sequences within this sample yield the same CDR3. This chain uses TRBV3-1 (or the pseudogene TRBV3-2) with TRBJ1-2; D is perhaps TRBD1 (6 bases). Germline CDR1 is LGHDT and CDR2 is YNNKEL (reference sequence). Trimming removed 1 base from V and 6 bases from J, with 9 bases in between. The CDR3 is 13 residues long. The CDR3 DNA reads as TGTGCCAGCAGCCAAGGGACAGCCAATGGCTACACCTTC. This encodes CASSQGTANGYTF.

The CDR3 region has the DNA TGTGCCAGCGGGACAGGTAATGGCTACACCTTC. This codes for CASGTGNGYTF. This chain uses TRBV28 with TRBJ1-2; TRBD1 aligns across 8 bases. The CDR3 length is 11 residues. The germline V gene has CDR1 MDHEN and CDR2 SYDVKM. The trim removed 8 bases at V and 6 bases at J, leaving 2 bases unmatched.

The J gene is TRBJ1-6, the V gene TRBV18; TRBD1 aligns across 7 bases. Germline CDR1 KGHSH, CDR2 LQKENI. The CDR3 extends over 17 amino acids. V shed 3 bases and J 8 bases; nucleotides not matched to a gene: 13. CDR3 loop: CASSPLAGGGGDSPLHF. The CDR3, as DNA: TGTGCCAGCTCACCCCTGGCAGGGGGTGGAGGGGATTCACCCCTCCACTTT.

J is TRBJ2-2 and V is TRBV5-1; 10 positions match TRBD2. Trimming cost V 0 bases and J 5 bases; bases outside gene matches: 10. Germline assignment: CDR1 SGHRS and CDR2 YFSETQ. The CDR3 length is 18 residues. CDR3 protein: CASSLAFKGSGRTGELFF. The CDR3 region has the DNA TGCGCCAGCAGCTTGGCCTTTAAGGGTAGCGGGAGGACCGGGGAGCTGTTTTTT.

This sequence joins TRBV4-2 and TRBJ1-2, with 9 bases that match TRBD1. The germline V gene encodes CDR1 LGHNA and CDR2 YNFKEQ. Trimming cost V 3 bases and J 11 bases; bases outside gene matches: 10. The CDR3 contains 14 residues. DNA of the CDR3: TGTGCCAGCAGCCAGGAAGCCGGGACAGGGAGATACACCTTC. As protein: CASSQEAGTGRYTF.

The V call is TRBV18, the J call TRBJ2-5, with D tentatively TRBD2 (6 bases). Germline V gene sequence: CDR1 KGHSH, CDR2 LQKENI. CDR3 length: 15 residues. V was pared by 1 base and J by 1 base, with 10 bases between. The CDR3 DNA follows: TGTGCCAGCTCACCACGGAGGGCCCTCCAAGAGACCCAGTACTTC. Translation: CASSPRRALQETQYF.